This T cell receptor beta chain was recorded in a study of T-cell memory formation after mild COVID-19. TCRdb passed the 5' RACE reads through MiXCR, listing each CDR3 protein once. The repertoire holds 470,000 or so distinct CDR3 sequences, with roughly 18% as singletons. The CDR3 loop spans 14 amino acids. The ends were cut back, 1 base at V and 6 bases at J, with 9 bases in the middle. Per the germline V gene, CDR1 is SGHVS and CDR2 is FQNEAQ. The receptor's source is a man younger than 35 who had mild COVID-19 (a few samples of this study predate the infection). Cell type and time point are not known. The sample consisted of PBMCs or a T cell subset sorted from them (not recorded which). V and J are TRBV7-8 and TRBJ2-2; D call uncertain. In DNA form, the CDR3 reads TGTGCCAGCAGCTTAGACCGAATCCCCGGGGAGCTGTTTTTT. Its translation: CASSLDRIPGELFF.